This T cell receptor beta chain was documented in a study of cytomegalovirus exposure and HLA in healthy donors. Study-wide results and caveats: In vitro assays verified that a few CMV-associated chains recognized CMV antigens specifically.

Germline CDR1 and CDR2: MNHEY and SVGAGI. The CDR3 has 14 residues. Trimming stripped 2 bases from V and 5 bases from J, with 13 bases between. Use of 60 Vbeta and 13 Jbeta primers characterized the PCR. Clones were sequenced by immunoSEQ multiplex PCR, and TCRdb holds only the in-frame ones, with some missing. The sample consists of approximately 130,000 clones, 70% to 80% of them appearing once. Regarding this clone: Its antigen remains unknown.

This TCR derives from a man aged 25-45 years in good health and CMV-seronegative. The V and J genes are TRBV6-5 and TRBJ2-7; a possible D gene is TRBD2 (5 bases). Material for sequencing was PBMCs. The CDR3 here is CASSYGLRVHEQYF. In DNA, the CDR3 is TGTGCCAGCAGTTACGGCTTGAGGGTCCACGAGCAGTACTTC.